This T cell receptor beta chain emerged from a study of T cell changes during pregnancy in multiple sclerosis. Some clones are missing from TCRdb's copy, which holds only in-frame ones; the method was immunoSEQ multiplex PCR. The sample lists 84,000 or so clones; roughly 93% were seen once. The source was peripheral blood, collected in the third trimester of pregnancy. The receptor was derived from a female donor with multiple sclerosis, enrolled in a pregnancy study.

The DNA for the CDR3 is TGTGCCAGCAGCTACACAGGGCATGGCTACACCTTC. Protein: CASSYTGHGYTF. The J gene is TRBJ1-2, the V gene TRBV7-9; D is possibly TRBD1 (6 bases). The CDR3 has 12 amino acids. Trimming took off 4 bases at V and 6 bases at J, with 9 bases between the two ends. Germline V CDR1 and CDR2: SEHNR, FQNEAQ (reference sequence).